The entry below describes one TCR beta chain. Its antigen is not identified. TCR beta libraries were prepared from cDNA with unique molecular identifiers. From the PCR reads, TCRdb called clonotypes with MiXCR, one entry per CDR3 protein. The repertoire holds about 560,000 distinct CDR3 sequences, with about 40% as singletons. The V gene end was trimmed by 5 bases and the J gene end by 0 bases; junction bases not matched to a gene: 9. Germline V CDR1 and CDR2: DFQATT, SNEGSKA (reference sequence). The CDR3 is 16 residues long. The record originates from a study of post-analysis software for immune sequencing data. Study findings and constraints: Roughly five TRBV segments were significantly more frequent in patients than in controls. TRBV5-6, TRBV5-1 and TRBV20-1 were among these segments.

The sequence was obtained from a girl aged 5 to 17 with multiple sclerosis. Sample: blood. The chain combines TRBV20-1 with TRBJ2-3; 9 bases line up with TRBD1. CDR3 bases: TGCAGTGCTTCCGGACAGGGGATCTCTAGCACAGATACGCAGTATTTT. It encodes CSASGQGISSTDTQYF.